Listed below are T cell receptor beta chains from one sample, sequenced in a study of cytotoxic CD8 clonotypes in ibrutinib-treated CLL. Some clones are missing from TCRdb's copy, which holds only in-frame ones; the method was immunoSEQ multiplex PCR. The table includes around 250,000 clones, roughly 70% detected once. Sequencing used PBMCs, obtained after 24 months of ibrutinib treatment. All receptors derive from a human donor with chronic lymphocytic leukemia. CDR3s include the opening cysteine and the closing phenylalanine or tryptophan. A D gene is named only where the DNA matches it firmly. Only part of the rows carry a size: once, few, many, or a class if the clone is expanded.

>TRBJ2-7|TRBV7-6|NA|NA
TGTGCCAGCAGCCCGGGAGACGGGTACGAGCAGTACTTC
CASSPGDGYEQYF
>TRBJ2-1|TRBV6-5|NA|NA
TGTGCCACGGGGGGCTATGAGCAGTTCTTC
CATGGYEQFF
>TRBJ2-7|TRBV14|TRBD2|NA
TGTGCCAGCAGCCCACGGGAGGGCCCTGATTACGAGCAGTACTTC
CASSPREGPDYEQYF
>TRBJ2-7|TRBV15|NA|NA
TGTGCCACCAGCAGAGTAACCGGGGCCTACGAGCAGTACTTC
CATSRVTGAYEQYF
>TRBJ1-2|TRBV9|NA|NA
TGTGCCAGCAGCTCGGGGGGACAAAATAACTATGGCTACACCTTC
CASSSGGQNNYGYTF
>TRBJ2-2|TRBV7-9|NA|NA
TGTGCCAGCAGCCAAGCCGGGGGACCATGGGGCACCGGGGAGCTGTTTTTT
CASSQAGGPWGTGELFF
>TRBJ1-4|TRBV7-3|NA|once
TGTGCCAGCAGCCTCTCCGCGGGGGATGAAAAACTGTTTTTT
CASSLSAGDEKLFF
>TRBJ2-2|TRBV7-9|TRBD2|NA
TGTGCCAGCAGACCACGACTAGCGGGTAGGAACACCGGGGAGCTGTTTTTT
CASRPRLAGRNTGELFF
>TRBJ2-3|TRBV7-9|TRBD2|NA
TGTGCCACCCGGACTAGCGGGAGCCCAGATACGCAGTATTTT
CATRTSGSPDTQYF
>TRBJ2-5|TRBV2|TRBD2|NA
TGTGCCAGCCGACTAGCAAAAGAGACCCAGTACTTC
CASRLAKETQYF
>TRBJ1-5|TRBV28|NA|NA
TGTGCCAGCAGTTACCCGGGTCGGGGGCTTGTTTCTTGGCCCCAGCATTTT
CASSYPGRGLVSWPQHF
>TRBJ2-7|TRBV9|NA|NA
TGTGCCAGCAGTCCCCCATTAACAGGTGAAAGTTACGAGCAGTACTTC
CASSPPLTGESYEQYF
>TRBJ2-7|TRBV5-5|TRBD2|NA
TGTGCCAGCAGCTTGGTACAGCGGGGTTACGAGCAGTACTTC
CASSLVQRGYEQYF
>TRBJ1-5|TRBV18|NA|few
TGTGCCAGCTCACCCCCAGGGGAAGGCCAGCCCCAGCATTTT
CASSPPGEGQPQHF
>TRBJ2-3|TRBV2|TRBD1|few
TGTGCCAGCAGTGGCCTCGGACAGGGCACAGATACGCAGTATTTT
CASSGLGQGTDTQYF